This T cell receptor beta chain was documented in a study of spatial heterogeneity in lung cancer. From germline, CDR1 is LGHNA and CDR2 YNFKEQ. The CDR3 consists of 14 residues. The V and J ends lost 8 bases and 6 bases, in that order; junction bases with no gene match: 5. Indicated time point: sample taken at primary tumor resection. Whole RNA obtained from tumor, nontumor lung or frozen PBMC underwent sequencing without sorting. This clonotype appeared a few times. A single record per CDR3 protein comes from TCRdb applying MiXCR to the 5' RACE reads. The sample has tens of thousands of distinct CDR3 sequences, approximately 12% seen once; the top ten hold over 40%.

The TCR was taken from a male donor with early-stage non-small cell lung cancer. J is TRBJ1-6 and V is TRBV4-2, with TRBD1 matching over 9 bases. The sequenced sample was PBMCs, obtained at surgery. The CDR3 spells CASHTGGRNSPLHF. CDR3 in DNA: TGTGCCAGCCACACAGGGGGCCGTAATTCACCCCTCCACTTT.